Presented here are 19 T cell receptor beta chains from one specimen sequenced in a study of blood T cells in healthy people across ages. A J-beta primer mix and a sample-barcoded 5' primer were used in a second PCR of about 7 to 12 cycles. TCRdb called the 5' RACE reads again in MiXCR, with one record for every CDR3 protein. The top ten clones hold roughly 6.3% of a sample with 1,500,000 or so distinct CDR3 sequences, 45% to 70% of them seen once. The sequencing sample was made of blood. The receptors were sampled from a man in his late teens or twenties in good health.

The V gene is TRBV18, the J gene TRBJ2-1; D possibly corresponds to TRBD2 (6 bases). Germline lookup yields CDR1 KGHSH and CDR2 LQKENI. The CDR3 spans 16 residues. V lost 0 bases, J lost 7 bases, and 16 bases lay in between. The CDR3 region has the DNA TGTGCCAGCTCACCACCGGAGGGGTTGACGAGGAATGAGCAGTTCTTC. It specifies CASSPPEGLTRNEQFF.

This clonotype turned up a few times. V is TRBV10-3 and J is TRBJ2-5; possible D gene TRBD2, 5 bases. The CDR3 is 14 amino acids. With 3 bases removed from V and 11 bases from J, the gap between germline ends came to 19 bases. The V gene's germline CDR1 is ENHRY and CDR2 SYGVKD. The CDR3 DNA follows: TGTGCCATCAGTGATGTCCGGGGTCTGACGGAGCAGTACTTC. Protein: CAISDVRGLTEQYF.

This clonotype has a single count. The J gene is TRBJ2-7, the V gene TRBV4-1, with D maybe TRBD1 (6 bases). Per the germline V gene, CDR1 is MGHRA and CDR2 is YSYEKL. V lost 3 bases, J lost 5 bases, and 11 bases lay in between. The CDR3 loop spans 13 amino acids. For the CDR3, the DNA is TGCGCCAGCAGCCAGATACAGGGCGACGAGCAGTACTTC. This translates into CASSQIQGDEQYF.

This clonotype was seen ten or more times. The rearrangement joins TRBV12-3 or TRBV12-4 to TRBJ2-5; 7 bases line up with TRBD2. The length of the CDR3 is 14 residues. V was clipped by 0 bases and J by 9 bases; unmatched bases: 7. This CDR3 is CASSLAGNGGAQYF. CDR3 DNA sequence: TGTGCCAGCAGTTTAGCGGGGAATGGGGGGGCCCAGTACTTC.

This clonotype was detected many times. V is TRBV28 and J is TRBJ2-7; D tentatively fits TRBD1 or TRBD2 (5 bases each). Deletions cut 4 bases from V and 2 bases from J, with 12 bases between. This CDR3 has 14 residues. The germline gives CDR1 MDHEN, CDR2 SYDVKM. The CDR3 region has the DNA TGTGCCAGCAGTTCCCGGGACGGCACCTACGAGCAGTACTTC. It encodes CASSSRDGTYEQYF.

The chain links TRBV14 to TRBJ2-3; 7 bases are a match to TRBD2. Trimming at V came to 4 bases and at J to 2 bases, leaving 6 bases not matched to a gene. The CDR3 length is 15 residues. Germline V gene sequence: CDR1 SGHDN, CDR2 FVKESK. The CDR3 DNA is TGTGCCAGCAGCCCTCTAGGGACTACCACAGATACGCAGTATTTT. It is translated as CASSPLGTTTDTQYF. Full variable domain (remainder filled in from reference TRBV14 and TRBJ2-3): EAGVTQFPSHSVIEKGQTVTLRCDPISGHDNLYWYRRVMGKEIKFLLHFVKESKQDESGMPNNRFLAERTGGTYSTLKVQPAELEDSGVYFCASSPLGTTTDTQYFGPGTRLTVL.

Here the CDR3 DNA reads TGTGCCAGCAGCCAGGGACTTAACACCGGGGAGCTGTTTTTT. Its translation is CASSQGLNTGELFF. The V call is TRBV3-1, the J call TRBJ2-2; TRBD2 is a possible D gene (6 bases). The CDR3 extends over 14 amino acids. V lost 3 bases, J lost 2 bases, and 7 bases lay in between. Germline CDR1 and CDR2: LGHDT and YNNKEL (reference sequence).

This clonotype was seen only a few times. V is TRBV20-1 and J is TRBJ2-5, with a tentative D call TRBD2 (7 bases). CDR1 DFQATT and CDR2 SNEGSKA come from the germline V gene (reference sequence). The CDR3 sequence is 12 residues long. The CDR3 nucleotides read TGCAAAGCCGGGGGGCCGCAAGAGACCCAGTACTTC. It is translated as CKAGGPQETQYF.

The gene calls are TRBV12-3 or TRBV12-4 and TRBJ2-3; unclear D gene. The CDR3 extends over 12 amino acids. Trimming stripped 9 bases from V and 3 bases from J, with 10 bases between. The CDR3 bases are TGTGCCAGAGGAACGAGAACAGATACGCAGTATTTT. Protein product: CARGTRTDTQYF.

The chain uses TRBV20-1 and TRBJ2-7; D remains unclear. The CDR3 has 12 amino acids. V was pared by 5 bases and J by 7 bases, with 15 bases between. Germline values: CDR1 DFQATT, CDR2 SNEGSKA (reference sequence). In DNA form, the CDR3 reads TGCAGTGCTTCGGACGGACCCTTGGAGCAGTACTTC. It encodes CSASDGPLEQYF.

The chain has TRBV5-1 and TRBJ2-1, with 8 bases identical to TRBD2. This CDR3 is built from 15 residues. Germline CDR1 is SGHRS and CDR2 is YFSETQ. Unmatched junction bases numbered 5, after V lost 6 bases and J lost 0 bases. In DNA form, the CDR3 reads TGCGCCAGCAAAGGGCGGGAGGCCTCCTACAATGAGCAGTTCTTC. It encodes CASKGREASYNEQFF.

This rearrangement joins TRBV11-1 to TRBJ2-3; the D is unclear. The CDR3 spans 17 residues. Looked up from germline, CDR1 is SGHAT and CDR2 is FQDESV (reference sequence). Deletions cut 3 bases from V and 2 bases from J, with 18 bases between. The chain's CDR3 is CASSFPSVTYHTDTQYF. DNA of the CDR3: TGTGCCAGCAGCTTCCCTTCTGTCACATACCACACAGATACGCAGTATTTT.

This clonotype appeared a few times. The rearrangement links TRBV7-9 to TRBJ2-5; unclear D gene. Trimming took off 1 base at V and 5 bases at J, with 8 bases between the two ends. The CDR3 is 13 amino acids. Germline V gene data show CDR1 as SEHNR and CDR2 as FQNEAQ (reference sequence). The CDR3 loop reads CASSLEGWETQYF. In nucleotides, the CDR3 is TGTGCCAGCAGCTTAGAGGGTTGGGAGACCCAGTACTTC.

The gene calls are TRBV7-9 and TRBJ1-2, with 9 bases fitting TRBD1. V trimming: 2 bases; J trimming: 8 bases; junction bases outside the gene matches: 9. Germline CDR1 and CDR2: SEHNR and FQNEAQ (reference sequence). This CDR3 has 15 residues. The CDR3: CASSLQTGGVGGYTF. CDR3 nucleotides: TGTGCCAGCAGCTTACAGACAGGGGGAGTAGGGGGCTACACCTTC.

The rearrangement uses TRBV4-1 and TRBJ2-3; a weak D match, TRBD2 (5 bases). Germline loops: CDR1 MGHRA, CDR2 YSYEKL. V was trimmed by 1 base and J by 6 bases, leaving 14 bases between them. This CDR3 region has 15 residues. CDR3: CASSQGSGVYDTQYF. CDR3 bases: TGCGCCAGCAGCCAAGGTTCCGGGGTTTATGATACGCAGTATTTT.

The V and J genes are TRBV5-6 and TRBJ2-7; 9 bases fit TRBD2. The V segment lost 3 bases and the J segment 7 bases; nucleotides outside the gene matches: 11. Germline V gives CDR1 SGHDT, CDR2 YYEEEE. The CDR3 extends over 15 amino acids. CDR3 loop: CASSSGVAGAWEQYF. The DNA of the CDR3 is TGTGCCAGCAGCTCCGGGGTAGCGGGGGCCTGGGAGCAGTACTTC.

This chain connects TRBV11-1 to TRBJ1-2; no clear D. V dropped 5 bases and J dropped 7 bases, with 14 bases sitting between them. CDR1 SGHAT and CDR2 FQDESV come from the germline V gene (reference sequence). The CDR3 is 13 residues long. CDR3 sequence: CASSPPPPGGYTF. CDR3 in DNA: TGTGCCAGCAGCCCTCCCCCTCCTGGTGGCTACACCTTC.

The CDR3 protein is CAIRRGIQEGTEAFF. CDR3 in DNA: TGTGCCATCAGGAGGGGCATCCAGGAAGGCACTGAAGCTTTCTTT. V and J are TRBV10-3 and TRBJ1-1; TRBD1 might be the D (5 bases). The V and J ends lost 6 bases and 4 bases respectively, with 18 bases between them. The germline gives CDR1 ENHRY, CDR2 SYGVKD. The CDR3 covers 15 residues.

The chain links TRBV19 to TRBJ2-7; no clear D. The V end was cut by 5 bases, the J end by 3 bases, with 11 bases between. The CDR3 extends over 13 amino acids. Germline CDR1 reads LNHDA; CDR2 reads SQIVND (reference sequence). CDR3 in amino acids: CASSPQDRYEQYF. CDR3 in DNA: TGTGCCAGTAGTCCCCAGGACCGCTACGAGCAGTACTTC.